A single T cell receptor beta chain is shown here with its context. The CDR3 length is 15 residues. The germline gives CDR1 SGHNT, CDR2 YYREEE (reference sequence). J was trimmed by 6 bases and V by 4 bases; bases with no gene match: 8. This specimen belongs to a study of blood T cell repertoires in COVID-19. Original handling: Reference gene primer amplification yielded estimated nucleated cell counts. TCRdb's table, derived via immunoSEQ multiplex PCR, lists solely in-frame clones and lacks some. The D gene and trimming were derived from the DNA, and the V and J assignments and clone size from that table. The sample shows 250,000 to 350,000 clones, 85% to 90% of them seen only once.

Source material: PBMCs or T cells enriched from blood (not recorded which). The origin of this receptor is a woman aged 18-30 years who had recovered from COVID-19. This chain connects TRBV5-4 to TRBJ2-1; 9 nucleotides align to TRBD2. In nucleotides, the CDR3 is TGTGCCAGCAGCAACCCGGGACTAGCTTCCAATGAGCAGTTCTTC. Its translation: CASSNPGLASNEQFF.